The 3 T cell receptor beta chains reported below all come from one sample, sequenced in a study of T cell responses to AZD1222 COVID-19 vaccine. Sequenced by immunoSEQ multiplex PCR; TCRdb stores in-frame clones only, minus some. This table has about 130,000 clones, about 89% appearing once. The sequences come from peripheral blood, collected on day 0 of AZD1222 vaccination. These receptors were taken from an adult in good health.

This sequence joins TRBV18 and TRBJ1-1; D not resolved. The CDR3 consists of 13 residues. CDR1 KGHSH and CDR2 LQKENI come from the germline V gene. Trimming took 6 bases from V and 0 from J, leaving 8 bases between them. The CDR3 DNA is TGTGCCAGCTCGACTACGATGAACACTGAAGCTTTCTTT. It codes for CASSTTMNTEAFF.

V and J are TRBV5-1 and TRBJ1-2; D is unclear. The germline CDR1 and CDR2 sequences are SGHRS and YFSETQ. V shed 3 bases and J shed 2 bases, with 17 bases lying between them. CDR3 length: 16 residues. The DNA of the CDR3 is TGCGCCAGCAGCTCGGCAGGAGGCCAATTCAACTATGGCTACACCTTC. Its protein is CASSSAGGQFNYGYTF.

This clone was detected only a few times. The chain uses TRBV30 and TRBJ1-1, with TRBD1 as a possible D gene (5 bases). This CDR3 region has 17 residues. V was trimmed by 3 bases and J by 1 base, leaving 21 bases between them. CDR1 and CDR2 (germline): GTSNPN, SVGIG (reference sequence). CDR3 residues: CAWRNLRYGQGNTEAFF. CDR3 DNA sequence: TGTGCCTGGAGGAACCTCAGATATGGGCAGGGGAACACTGAAGCTTTCTTT.